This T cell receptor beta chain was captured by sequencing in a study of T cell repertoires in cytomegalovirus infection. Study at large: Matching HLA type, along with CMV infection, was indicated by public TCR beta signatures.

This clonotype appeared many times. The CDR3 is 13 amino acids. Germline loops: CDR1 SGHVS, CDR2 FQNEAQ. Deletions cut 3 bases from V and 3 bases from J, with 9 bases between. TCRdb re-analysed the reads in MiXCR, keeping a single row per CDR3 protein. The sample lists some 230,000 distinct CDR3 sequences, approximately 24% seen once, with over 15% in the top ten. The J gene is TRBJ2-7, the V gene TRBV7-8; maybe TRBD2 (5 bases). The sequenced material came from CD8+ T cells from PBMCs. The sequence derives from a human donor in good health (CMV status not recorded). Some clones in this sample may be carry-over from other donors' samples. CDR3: CASSFGNYYEQYF. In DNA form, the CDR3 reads TGTGCCAGCAGCTTCGGGAACTACTACGAGCAGTACTTC. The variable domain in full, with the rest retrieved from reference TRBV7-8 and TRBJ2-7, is GAGVSQSPRYKVAKRGQDVALRCDPISGHVSLFWYQQALGQGPEFLTYFQNEAQLDKSGLPSDRFFAERPEGSVSTLKIQRTQQEDSAVYLCASSFGNYYEQYFGPGTRLTVT.